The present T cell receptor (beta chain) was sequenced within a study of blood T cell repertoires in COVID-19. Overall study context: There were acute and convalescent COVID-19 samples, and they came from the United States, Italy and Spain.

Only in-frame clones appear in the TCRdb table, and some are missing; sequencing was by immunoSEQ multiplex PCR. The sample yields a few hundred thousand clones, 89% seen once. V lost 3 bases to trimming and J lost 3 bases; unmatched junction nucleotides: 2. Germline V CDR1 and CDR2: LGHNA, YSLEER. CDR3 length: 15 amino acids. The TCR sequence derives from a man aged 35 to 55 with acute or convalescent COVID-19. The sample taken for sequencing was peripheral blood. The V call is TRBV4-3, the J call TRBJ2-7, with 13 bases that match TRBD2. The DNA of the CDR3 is TGCGCCAGCAGCCAGACTAGCGGGGGGATCTACGAGCAGTACTTC. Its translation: CASSQTSGGIYEQYF.